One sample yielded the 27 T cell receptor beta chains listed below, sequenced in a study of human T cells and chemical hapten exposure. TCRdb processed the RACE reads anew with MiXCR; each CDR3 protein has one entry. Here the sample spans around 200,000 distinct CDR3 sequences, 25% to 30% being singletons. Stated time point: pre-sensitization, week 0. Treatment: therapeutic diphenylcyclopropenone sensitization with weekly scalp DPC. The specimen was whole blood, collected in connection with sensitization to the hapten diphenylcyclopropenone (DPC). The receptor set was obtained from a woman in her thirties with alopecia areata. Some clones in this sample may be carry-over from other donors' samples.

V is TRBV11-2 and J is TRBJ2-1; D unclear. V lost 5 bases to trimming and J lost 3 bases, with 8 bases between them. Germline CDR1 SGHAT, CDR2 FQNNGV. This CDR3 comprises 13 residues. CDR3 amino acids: CASSTTDYNEQFF. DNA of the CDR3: TGTGCCAGCAGCACGACTGACTACAATGAGCAGTTCTTC.

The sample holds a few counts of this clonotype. The CDR3 region has the DNA TGTGCCAGCAGCTTAGCGTCGGTAGCGGGGGACCTTGGGGCCCAGTACTTC. Translated, it gives CASSLASVAGDLGAQYF. The chain recombines TRBV11-3 with TRBJ2-5, with 9 bases fitting TRBD2. J lost 9 bases, V lost 1 base, and 15 bases had no gene match. Germline CDR1 SGHNT, CDR2 YENEEA. The CDR3 consists of 17 residues.

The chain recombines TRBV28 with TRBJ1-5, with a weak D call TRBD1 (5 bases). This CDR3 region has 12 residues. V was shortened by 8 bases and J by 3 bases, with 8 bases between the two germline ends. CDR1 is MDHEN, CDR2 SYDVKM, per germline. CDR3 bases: TGTGCCAGCCGGGGCACCAATCAGCCCCAGCATTTT. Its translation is CASRGTNQPQHF.

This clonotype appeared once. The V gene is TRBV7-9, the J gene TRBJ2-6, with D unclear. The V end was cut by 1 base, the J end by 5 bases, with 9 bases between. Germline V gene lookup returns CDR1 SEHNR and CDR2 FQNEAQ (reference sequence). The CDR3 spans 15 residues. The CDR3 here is CASSLVGSRANVLTF. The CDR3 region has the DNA TGTGCCAGCAGCTTAGTCGGGTCTAGGGCCAACGTCCTGACTTTC.

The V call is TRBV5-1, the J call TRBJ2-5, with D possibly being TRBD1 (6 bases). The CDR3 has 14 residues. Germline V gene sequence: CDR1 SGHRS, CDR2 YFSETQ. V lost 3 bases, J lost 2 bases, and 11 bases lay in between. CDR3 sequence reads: CASSYGQIQETQYF. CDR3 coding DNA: TGCGCCAGCAGCTACGGACAGATACAAGAGACCCAGTACTTC.

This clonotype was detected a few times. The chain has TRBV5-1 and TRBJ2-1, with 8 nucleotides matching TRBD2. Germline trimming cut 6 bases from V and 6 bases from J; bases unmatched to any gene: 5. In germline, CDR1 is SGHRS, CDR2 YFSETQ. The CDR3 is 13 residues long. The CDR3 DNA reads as TGCGCCAGCAAGCTTCGGGAGGGCAATGAGCAGTTCTTC. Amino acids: CASKLREGNEQFF.

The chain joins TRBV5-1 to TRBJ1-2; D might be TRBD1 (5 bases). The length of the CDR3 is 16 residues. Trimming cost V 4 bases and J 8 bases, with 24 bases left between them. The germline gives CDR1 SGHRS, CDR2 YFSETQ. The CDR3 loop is CASSSGPKVLGDGYTF. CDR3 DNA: TGCGCCAGCAGCAGCGGTCCTAAAGTATTGGGGGACGGCTACACCTTC.

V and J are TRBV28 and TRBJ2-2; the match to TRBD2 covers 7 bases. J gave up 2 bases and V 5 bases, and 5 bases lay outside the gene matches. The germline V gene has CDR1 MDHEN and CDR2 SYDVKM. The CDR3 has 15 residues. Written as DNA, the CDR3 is TGTGCCAGCAGTCCCCTAGCGGCTAACACCGGGGAGCTGTTTTTT. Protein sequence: CASSPLAANTGELFF.

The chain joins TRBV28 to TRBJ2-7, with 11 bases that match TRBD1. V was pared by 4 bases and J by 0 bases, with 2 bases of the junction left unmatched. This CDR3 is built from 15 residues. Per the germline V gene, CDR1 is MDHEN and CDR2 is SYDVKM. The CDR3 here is CASSSGTGGSYEQYF. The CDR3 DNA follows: TGTGCCAGCAGTTCCGGGACAGGGGGCTCCTACGAGCAGTACTTC.

In DNA, the CDR3 is TGTGCCAGCAGCTTAGACAGCGTTTATGGCTACACCTTC. Protein product: CASSLDSVYGYTF. V gene TRBV7-2 combines with J gene TRBJ1-2; D remains ambiguous. CDR1 is SGHTA and CDR2 is FQGNSA in the germline V gene. V was pared by 1 base and J by 5 bases, with 8 bases between. The CDR3 contains 13 residues.

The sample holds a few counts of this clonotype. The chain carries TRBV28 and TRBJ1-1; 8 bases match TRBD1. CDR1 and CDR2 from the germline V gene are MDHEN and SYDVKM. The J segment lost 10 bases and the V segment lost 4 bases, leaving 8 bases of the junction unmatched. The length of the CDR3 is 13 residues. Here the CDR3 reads CASSSGGPPAAFF. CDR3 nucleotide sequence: TGTGCCAGCAGTTCAGGGGGCCCCCCGGCAGCTTTCTTT.

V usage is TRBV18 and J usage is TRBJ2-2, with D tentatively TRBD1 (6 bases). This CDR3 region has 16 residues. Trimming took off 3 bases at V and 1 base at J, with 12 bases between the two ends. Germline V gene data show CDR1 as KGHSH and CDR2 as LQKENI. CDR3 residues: CASSPSTGQNTGELFF. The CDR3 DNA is TGTGCCAGCTCACCGTCAACAGGGCAGAACACCGGGGAGCTGTTTTTT.

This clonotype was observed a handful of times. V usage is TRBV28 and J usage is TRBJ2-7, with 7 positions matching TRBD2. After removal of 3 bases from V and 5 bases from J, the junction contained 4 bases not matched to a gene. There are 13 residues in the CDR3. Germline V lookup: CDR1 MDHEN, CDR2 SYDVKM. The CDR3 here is CASSLRLAHEQYF. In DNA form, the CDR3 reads TGTGCCAGCAGTTTGAGACTAGCTCACGAGCAGTACTTC.

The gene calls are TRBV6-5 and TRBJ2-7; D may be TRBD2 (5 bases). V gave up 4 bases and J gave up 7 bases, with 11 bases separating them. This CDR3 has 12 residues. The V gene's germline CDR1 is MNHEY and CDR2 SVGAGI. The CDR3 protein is CASSSPGLEQYF. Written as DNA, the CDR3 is TGTGCCAGCAGTTCGCCCGGACTGGAGCAGTACTTC.

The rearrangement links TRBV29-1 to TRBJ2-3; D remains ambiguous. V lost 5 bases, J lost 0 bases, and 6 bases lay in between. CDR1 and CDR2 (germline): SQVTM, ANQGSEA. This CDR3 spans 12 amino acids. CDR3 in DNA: TGCAGCGTTAGCCATAGCACAGATACGCAGTATTTT. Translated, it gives CSVSHSTDTQYF.

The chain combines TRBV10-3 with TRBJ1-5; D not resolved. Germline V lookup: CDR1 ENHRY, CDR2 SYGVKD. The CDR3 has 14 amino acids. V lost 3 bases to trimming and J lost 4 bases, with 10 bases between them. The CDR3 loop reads CAISDNGRNQPQHF. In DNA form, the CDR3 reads TGTGCCATCAGTGATAACGGCCGAAATCAGCCCCAGCATTTT.

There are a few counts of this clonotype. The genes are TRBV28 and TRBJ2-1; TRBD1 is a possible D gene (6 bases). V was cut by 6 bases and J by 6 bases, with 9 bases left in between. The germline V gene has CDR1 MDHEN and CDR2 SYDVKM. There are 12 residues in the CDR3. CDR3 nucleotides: TGTGCCAGCAGAACAGGGCCCAATGAGCAGTTCTTC. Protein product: CASRTGPNEQFF.

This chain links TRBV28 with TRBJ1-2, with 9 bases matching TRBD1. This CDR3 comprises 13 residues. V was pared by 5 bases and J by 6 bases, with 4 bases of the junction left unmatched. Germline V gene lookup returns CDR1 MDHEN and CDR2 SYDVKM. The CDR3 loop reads CASSPGDRDGYTF. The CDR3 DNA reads TGTGCCAGCAGTCCCGGGGACAGGGATGGCTACACCTTC.

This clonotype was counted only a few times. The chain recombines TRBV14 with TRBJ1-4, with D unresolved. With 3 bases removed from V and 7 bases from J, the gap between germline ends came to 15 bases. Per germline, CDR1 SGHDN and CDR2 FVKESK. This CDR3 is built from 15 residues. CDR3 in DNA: TGTGCCAGCAGCCAGACGAGAGGGATGGGTGAAAAACTGTTTTTT. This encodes CASSQTRGMGEKLFF.

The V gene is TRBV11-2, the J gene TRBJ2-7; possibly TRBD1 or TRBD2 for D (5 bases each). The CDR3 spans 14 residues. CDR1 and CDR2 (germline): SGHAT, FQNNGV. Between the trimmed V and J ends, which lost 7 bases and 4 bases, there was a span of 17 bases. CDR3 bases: TGTGCCAGCACCCGGGGCAGCTGGGGGTACGAGCAGTACTTC. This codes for CASTRGSWGYEQYF.

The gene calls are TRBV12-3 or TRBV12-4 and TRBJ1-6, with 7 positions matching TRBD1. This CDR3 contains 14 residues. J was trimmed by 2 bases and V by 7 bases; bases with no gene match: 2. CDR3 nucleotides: TGTGCCAGCACGACAGGGCCCTATAATTCACCCCTCCACTTT. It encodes CASTTGPYNSPLHF.

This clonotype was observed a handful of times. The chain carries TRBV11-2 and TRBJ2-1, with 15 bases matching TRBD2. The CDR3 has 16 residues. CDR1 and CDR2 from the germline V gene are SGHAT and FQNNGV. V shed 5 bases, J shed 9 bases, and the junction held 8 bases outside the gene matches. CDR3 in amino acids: CASSTGLAGGSGEQFF. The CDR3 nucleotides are TGTGCCAGCAGCACAGGACTAGCGGGAGGGTCAGGTGAGCAGTTCTTC.

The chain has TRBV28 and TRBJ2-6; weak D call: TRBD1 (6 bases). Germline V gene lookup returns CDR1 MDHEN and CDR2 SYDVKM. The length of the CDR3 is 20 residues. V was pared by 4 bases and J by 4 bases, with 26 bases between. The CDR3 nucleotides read TGTGCCAGCAGTTCCAAATTCTCGGACAGCGCCCTGAGGGGGGCCAACGTCCTGACTTTC. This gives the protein CASSSKFSDSALRGANVLTF. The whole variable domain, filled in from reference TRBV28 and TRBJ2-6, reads DVKVTQSSRYLVKRTGEKVFLECVQDMDHENMFWYRQDPGLGLRLIYFSYDVKMKEKGDIPEGYSVSREKKERFSLILESASTNQTSMYLCASSSKFSDSALRGANVLTFGAGSRLTVL.

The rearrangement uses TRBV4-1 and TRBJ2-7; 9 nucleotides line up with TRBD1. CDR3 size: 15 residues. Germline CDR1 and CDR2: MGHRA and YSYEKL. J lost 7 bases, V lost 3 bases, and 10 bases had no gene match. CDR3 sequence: CASSHGQGPREEQYF. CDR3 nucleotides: TGCGCCAGCAGCCATGGACAGGGGCCTAGGGAGGAGCAGTACTTC.

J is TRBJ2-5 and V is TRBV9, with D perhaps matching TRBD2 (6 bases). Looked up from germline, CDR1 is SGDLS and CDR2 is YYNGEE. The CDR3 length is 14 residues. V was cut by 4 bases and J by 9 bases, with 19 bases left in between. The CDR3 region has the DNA TGTGCCAGCAGCACAATCGGCAGGCGGGATCCCCAGTACTTC. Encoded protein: CASSTIGRRDPQYF.

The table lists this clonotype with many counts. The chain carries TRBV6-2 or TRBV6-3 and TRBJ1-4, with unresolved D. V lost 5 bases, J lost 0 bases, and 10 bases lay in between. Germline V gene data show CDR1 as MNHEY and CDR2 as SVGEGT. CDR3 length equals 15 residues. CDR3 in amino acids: CASSPARATNEKLFF. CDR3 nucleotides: TGTGCCAGCAGTCCAGCCCGGGCAACTAATGAAAAACTGTTTTTT.

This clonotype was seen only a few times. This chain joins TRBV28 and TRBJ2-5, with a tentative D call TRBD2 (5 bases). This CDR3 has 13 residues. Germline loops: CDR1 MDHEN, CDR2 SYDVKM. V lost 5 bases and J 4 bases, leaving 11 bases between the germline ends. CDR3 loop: CASSPGERETQYF. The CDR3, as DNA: TGTGCCAGCAGTCCCGGGGAACGAGAGACCCAGTACTTC.